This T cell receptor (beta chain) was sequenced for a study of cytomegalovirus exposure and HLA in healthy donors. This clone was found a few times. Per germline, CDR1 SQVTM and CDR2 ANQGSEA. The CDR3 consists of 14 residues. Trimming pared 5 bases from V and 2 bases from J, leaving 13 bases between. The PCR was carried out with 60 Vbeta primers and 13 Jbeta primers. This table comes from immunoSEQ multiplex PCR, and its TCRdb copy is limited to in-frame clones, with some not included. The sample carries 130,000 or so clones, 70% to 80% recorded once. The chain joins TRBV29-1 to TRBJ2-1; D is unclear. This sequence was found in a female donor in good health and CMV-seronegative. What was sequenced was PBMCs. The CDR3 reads CSVFARGAYNEQFF. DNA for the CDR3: TGCAGCGTTTTTGCCCGCGGAGCCTACAATGAGCAGTTCTTC.